Sequencing of this TCR beta chain was carried out in a study of PD-1 blockade in mismatch repair-deficient tumors. In the study overall: All were previously treated, progressing patients with eleven to twelve mismatch repair-deficient cancer types.

PCR or immunohistochemistry showed mismatch repair deficiency in every enrolled patient. TCR sequencing covered a few patients who responded to pembrolizumab. Assay: immunoSEQ multiplex PCR; the TCRdb copy retains only in-frame clones and omits some. This table has 30,000 to 45,000 clones, approximately 80% appearing once. Findings and caveats of the study: Tumor-resident clones, often absent from pretreatment blood, expanded after pembrolizumab and then contracted.

Details on this clone: The antigen is not known.

V lost 8 bases and J lost 2; bases outside the gene matches: 6. The germline gives CDR1 SNHLY, CDR2 FYNNEI. The CDR3 spans 14 residues. This receptor was identified in an adult with mismatch repair-deficient cancer. This chain connects TRBV2 to TRBJ2-5, with TRBD2 matching 9 bases. The input for sequencing was PBMCs, taken about 40 weeks after starting pembrolizumab. The DNA of the CDR3 is TGTGCCAGCCGAATAGCGGGAGTTCAAGAGACCCAGTACTTC. Protein: CASRIAGVQETQYF. The variable domain in full, with the rest retrieved from reference TRBV2 and TRBJ2-5, is EPEVTQTPSHQVTQMGQEVILRCVPISNHLYFYWYRQILGQKVEFLVSFYNNEISEKSEIFDDQFSVERPDGSNFTLKIRSTKLEDSAMYFCASRIAGVQETQYFGPGTRLLVL.